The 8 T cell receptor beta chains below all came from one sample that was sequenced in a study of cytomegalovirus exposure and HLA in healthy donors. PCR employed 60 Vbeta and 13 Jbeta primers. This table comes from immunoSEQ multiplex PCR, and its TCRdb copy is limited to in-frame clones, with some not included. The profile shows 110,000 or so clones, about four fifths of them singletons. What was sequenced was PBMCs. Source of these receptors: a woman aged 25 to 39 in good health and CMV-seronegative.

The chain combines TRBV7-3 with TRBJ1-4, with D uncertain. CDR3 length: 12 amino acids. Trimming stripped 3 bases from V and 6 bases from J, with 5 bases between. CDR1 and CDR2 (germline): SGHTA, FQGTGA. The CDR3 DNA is TGTGCCAGCAGCTTCCCGGATGAAAAACTGTTTTTT. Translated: CASSFPDEKLFF.

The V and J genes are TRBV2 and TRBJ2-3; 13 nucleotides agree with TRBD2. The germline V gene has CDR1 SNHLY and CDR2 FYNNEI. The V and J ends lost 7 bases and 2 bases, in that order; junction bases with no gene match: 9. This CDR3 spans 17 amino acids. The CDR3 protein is CASNRLAGGPNTDTQYF. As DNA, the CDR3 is TGTGCCAGCAACAGACTAGCGGGAGGCCCTAACACAGATACGCAGTATTTT.

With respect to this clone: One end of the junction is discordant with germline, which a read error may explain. The DNA for the CDR3 is TGTTCCAGCAGCCCCGCTAGCGCAAAAGGCCTCTCCTACAATGAGCAGTTCTTC. Amino acid sequence: CSSSPASAKGLSYNEQFF. The chain joins TRBV7-9 to TRBJ2-1, with D possibly being TRBD2 (6 bases). Germline V gives CDR1 SEHNR, CDR2 FQNEAQ (reference sequence). This CDR3 region has 18 residues.

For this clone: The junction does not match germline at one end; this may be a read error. In DNA, the CDR3 is TGTGCCAGCGCACCCGGCCCATCAGGCCCCGTTTTATCCTTT. Translating it yields CASAPGPSGPVLSF. The genes are TRBV18 and TRBJ1-4, with no clear D. CDR1 and CDR2 (germline): KGHSH, LQKENI. The CDR3 loop spans 14 amino acids.

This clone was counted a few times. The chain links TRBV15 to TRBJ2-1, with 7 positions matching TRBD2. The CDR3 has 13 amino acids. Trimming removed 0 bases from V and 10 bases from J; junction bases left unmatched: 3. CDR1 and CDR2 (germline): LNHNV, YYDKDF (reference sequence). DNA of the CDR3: TGTGCCACCAGCAGAGACGGAGCGGGAGAGCAGTTCTTC. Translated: CATSRDGAGEQFF.

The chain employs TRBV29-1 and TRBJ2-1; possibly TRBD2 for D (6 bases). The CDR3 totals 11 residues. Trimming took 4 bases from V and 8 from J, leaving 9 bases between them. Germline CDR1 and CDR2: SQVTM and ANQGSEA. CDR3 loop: CSVVRGHEQFF. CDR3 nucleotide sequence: TGCAGCGTTGTGCGGGGCCATGAGCAGTTCTTC.

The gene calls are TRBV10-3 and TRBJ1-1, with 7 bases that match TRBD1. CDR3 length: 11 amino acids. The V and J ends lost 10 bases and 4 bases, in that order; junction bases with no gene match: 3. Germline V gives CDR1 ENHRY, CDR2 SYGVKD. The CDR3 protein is CATHRGTEAFF. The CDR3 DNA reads TGTGCCACCCACAGGGGCACTGAAGCTTTCTTT.

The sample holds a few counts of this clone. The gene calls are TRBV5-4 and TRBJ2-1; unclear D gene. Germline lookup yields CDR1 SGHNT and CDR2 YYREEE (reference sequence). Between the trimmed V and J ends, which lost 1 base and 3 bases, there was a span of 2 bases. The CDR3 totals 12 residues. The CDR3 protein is CASSLYYNEQFF. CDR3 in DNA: TGTGCCAGCAGCTTGTACTACAATGAGCAGTTCTTC. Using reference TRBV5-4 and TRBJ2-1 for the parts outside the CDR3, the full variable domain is ETGVTQSPTHLIKTRGQQVTLRCSSQSGHNTVSWYQQALGQGPQFIFQYYREEENGRGNFPPRFSGLQFPNYSSELNVNALELDDSALYLCASSLYYNEQFFGPGTRLTVL.